A selection of T cell receptor beta chains follows, all from one sample in a study of cytomegalovirus exposure and HLA in healthy donors. The table came from immunoSEQ multiplex PCR; TCRdb's copy has only in-frame clones and leaves some out. The data hold some 210,000 clones, with about 89% observed a single time. Sequenced sample: PBMCs. Receptors were obtained from a young man in good health and CMV-seronegative. Each CDR3 is given without its conserved first and last residue.

TRBV7-2 15 ASSLRGGGGSSYEQY
TRBV13 13 ASSGTSGSTDTQY
TRBV28 11 ASNFLGDDGYT
TRBV19 14 ASSIGPGRIQETQY
TRBV5-1 11 ASSRALDNEQF
TRBV25-1 16 ASSELGAGTGMAGELF
TRBV11-2 11 ASSLGSPTEQF
TRBV27 12 ASSLTSFGQPQH
TRBV7-8 18 ASSPLAGLAGEFNTGELF
TRBV9 14 ASSPSTSGGAYEQY
TRBV11-1 13 ASSFGGGGPGELF
TRBV7-2 17 ASSSRPLGLVGGANVLT
TRBV2 15 ASSEYGGRSSYNEQF
TRBV5-8 17 ASSLAFFGTVLNTGELF
TRBV4-1 11 ASSRNRGYEQY
TRBV4-2 12 ASSQDWGDNEQF
TRBV7-2 11 ASSWNRGGEQY
TRBV19 11 ASTGTTRGEQF
TRBV5-1 14 ASSLAGTTSPETQY
TRBV6-6 14 ASSYSRAGGQNEQF
TRBV6-5 11 ASSYLRGTEAF
TRBV4-1 15 ASSQEAGASNYNEQF
TRBV7-9 10 ASSLVRTEAF
TRBV7-7 11 ASSMDREETQY